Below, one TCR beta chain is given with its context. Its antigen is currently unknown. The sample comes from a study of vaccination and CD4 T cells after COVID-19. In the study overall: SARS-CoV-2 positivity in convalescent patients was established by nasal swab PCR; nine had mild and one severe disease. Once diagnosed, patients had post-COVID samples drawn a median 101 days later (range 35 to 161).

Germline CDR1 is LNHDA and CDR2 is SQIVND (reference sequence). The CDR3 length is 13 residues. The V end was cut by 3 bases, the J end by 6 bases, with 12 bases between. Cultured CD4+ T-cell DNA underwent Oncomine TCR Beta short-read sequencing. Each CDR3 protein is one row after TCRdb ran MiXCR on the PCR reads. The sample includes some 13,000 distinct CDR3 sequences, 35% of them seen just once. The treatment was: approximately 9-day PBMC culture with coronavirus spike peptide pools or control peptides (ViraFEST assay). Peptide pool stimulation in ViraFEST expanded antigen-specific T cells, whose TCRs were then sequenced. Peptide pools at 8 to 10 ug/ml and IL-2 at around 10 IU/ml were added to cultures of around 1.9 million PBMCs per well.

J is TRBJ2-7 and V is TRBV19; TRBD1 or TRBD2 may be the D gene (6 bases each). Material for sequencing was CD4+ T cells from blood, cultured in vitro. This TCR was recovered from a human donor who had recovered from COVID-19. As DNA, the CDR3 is TGTGCCAGTAGTATGGAACCGGGGGCCGAGCAGTACTTC. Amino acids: CASSMEPGAEQYF.